The clone carrying this T cell receptor (beta chain) appeared a single time. Its specificity is unknown. These data are taken from a study of OX40 agonist ivuxolimab in advanced cancers. Whole-study context: Ivuxolimab doses were 0.01, 0.1, 0.3, 1.5, 3 or 10 mg/kg every 2 weeks. A mean age of approximately 60 years, range roughly 20 to 80, was recorded, and about 83% were male. Participants could have had prior anti-PD-1, anti-PD-L1 or anti-CTLA-4 therapy, and approximately 40% had some. Whole-study findings and limits: Expanded clones tended on average to be more numerous among CD8+ T cells than CD4+.

The trim removed 2 bases at V and 8 bases at J, leaving 5 bases unmatched. Per germline, CDR1 MGHDK and CDR2 SYGVNS. This CDR3 has 16 amino acids. TCRdb's copy holds only in-frame clones and misses some; the assay was immunoSEQ multiplex PCR. The sample carries around 95,000 clones, 93% recorded once. The sequenced sample was CD4+ or CD8+ T cells sorted from blood, obtained in a trial of the OX40 agonist ivuxolimab. The chain combines TRBV25-1 with TRBJ1-6, with 11 bases aligning to TRBD1. This TCR was sampled from an adult with an advanced solid tumor such as melanoma, head and neck, liver or kidney cancer. The CDR3 coding sequence is TGTGCCAGCAGTGAAGGGACAGGGGGTGCGGATTCACCCCTCCACTTT. Translating it yields CASSEGTGGADSPLHF.